One T cell receptor beta chain is described in this entry. In its sample, this clonotype was seen many times. Which antigen it targets is not known. No per-base quality is available; no much larger clone lies one base away. This entry is derived from a study of T cells in Graves' hyperthyroidism and ophthalmopathy (dated by TCRdb to the late 2010s). In terms of the full investigation: Peripheral blood samples were taken at the time of initial diagnosis, prior to any treatment. To identify distinguishing TCR V-J signatures, a discovery cohort of roughly 100 patients was used, comprising some 43 with Graves' ophthalmopathy and approximately 57 with stable Graves' hyperthyroidism. An independent validation cohort of 18 to 20 hyperthyroidism patients and 17 patients who later progressed to ophthalmopathy tested prospective prediction of ophthalmopathy. The roughly 91 discovery patients were randomly split 7:3 into training and test sets. The study also compared thyroid tissue and blood T-cell repertoires from roughly six Graves' hyperthyroidism patients. Following sampling, methimazole starting at 30 mg daily was given to hyperthyroidism patients, and high-dose intravenous methylprednisolone was given to ophthalmopathy patients. TCR Vbeta CDR3 sequencing of roughly 140 peripheral blood samples (around 45 ophthalmopathy, about 80 hyperthyroidism and roughly 17 progressor patients) is reported in the paper. What the research found in general, with its limitations: During validation, the model predicted progression to ophthalmopathy a median of approximately 6.5 months ahead of onset, with around 71% sensitivity and almost 75% specificity. Most expanded thyroid clonotypes (frequency above 0.001) were also detected in blood, suggesting blood repertoires may reflect thyroid immune responses. Sample size was not statistically predetermined, and blinding of investigators to group allocation was not performed. Ophthalmopathy was separated from stable hyperthyroidism by a 13 V-J signature model, with around 90% sensitivity and about 81% specificity obtained in cross-validation and 80%/75% obtained in testing.

Including the terminal cysteine and phenylalanine, the CDR3 comprises 12 residues. The DNA shown is the 36-base CDR3, in frame from base 1. For CDR1 and CDR2, the germline V gene (reference sequence) lists GTSNPN and SVGIG. The V end loses 2 bases and the J end loses 2 bases, and a stretch of 6 bases separates them. In the ophthalmopathy patients, disease was moderately to severely active, with a Clinical Activity Score of 3 or more, a NOSPECS grade of 4 or more, and a duration of less than 3 months. Any patient with an uncontrolled infection, another autoimmune disease, pregnancy or lactation was excluded. Diagnoses were based on clinical symptoms, serum thyroxine and TRAb, thyroid ultrasound and orbital computed tomography. PBMCs were separated from roughly 9.6 ml of fresh peripheral blood using Ficoll-Paque density gradient centrifugation. Trizol reagent was used to extract total RNA, and RNA quality was then checked on an Agilent 2100 Bioanalyzer.

The TCR beta CDR3 regions were amplified from the RNA transcripts. The first round of RT-PCR for the TCR CDR3 was performed with the HTBI primer set and the Qiagen OneStep RT-PCR kit. Libraries were constructed in a second round of multiplex PCR, after which size selection and purification were performed. Libraries were sequenced paired-end with 100 bp reads on an Illumina HiSeq2000. Processing in the source paper ran as follows. SOAPnuke was used to process the raw data, with reads discarded if the reads contained adapters or uncalled bases, had a mean Phred below 15, or lacked an exact constant-primer or identifier match. High-quality paired reads were merged using COPE v1.2.5, and each unique nucleotide sequence was defined as a clonotype. Clonotypes were aligned to IMGT TRBV, TRBD and TRBJ reference segments using MiTCR v1.1. Only V-J combinations with frequency above 0.0001, covering about 99% of repertoires, were analysed. The TCS score was defined as the ratio of F50 (clonal expansion) to E x V (chaos), calculated using BLOSUM62-based TCRdist between CDR3 peptides within each V-J. Welch's t-statistics and random forest reduced around 510 V-J features to 13, which were used in a naive Bayes classifier (R e1071). The raw public reads went through TCRdb reprocessing: fastp at Q25, MiXCR clone calling, in-frame beta chains kept. Each CDR3 protein appears once, grouped with its most common genes and DNA. It is TCRdb's table, rather than the study itself, that gives the V and J calls and clone size. This sample has around 350,000 distinct CDR3 sequences in its table, and more than 12% of those were observed once. The ten largest clones take up 15% to 20% of the sample.

The receptor was isolated from a young woman with Graves' ophthalmopathy. Sequencing was done on a sample of blood. This receptor chain uses TRBV30 and TRBJ2-5; the D gene is unclear. Read as DNA, the sequence is TGTGCCTGGAGTCCACGACAAGAGACCCAGTACTTC. The resulting protein is CAWSPRQETQYF.